A single T cell receptor beta chain is shown here with its context. Its antigen is undetermined. CD4+CD25+CD127- Tregs, CD4+CD25- non-Tregs, CD4 and CD8 cells were sorted. The data were produced by immunoSEQ multiplex PCR, yet TCRdb's version contains in-frame clones alone and is incomplete. This table holds 62,000 or so clones, roughly 98% found once. The CDR3 spans 15 residues. V dropped 1 base and J dropped 2 bases, with 13 bases sitting between them. The germline V gene encodes CDR1 SGHDT and CDR2 YYEEEE. This sample is drawn from a study of Tregs in tolerant kidney transplant recipients. About the research overall: Mixed chimerism was transient after nonmyeloablative marrow transplants from related graft donors.

Points from the study as a whole: Findings come from small patient numbers and require larger validation.

The V call is TRBV5-6, the J call TRBJ2-7, with a tentative D call TRBD2 (5 bases). The sample in question was Tregs from blood, obtained before the transplant. This TCR was sampled from a human donor who received a combined kidney and bone marrow transplant. CDR3 residues: CASSLYLDLTYEQYF. CDR3 coding DNA: TGTGCCAGCAGCTTGTATTTGGACTTGACCTACGAGCAGTACTTC.